This TCR beta chain originates from a study of cytomegalovirus exposure and HLA in healthy donors. Whole-study context: There were approximately 80 million unique TCRs (from HLA-typed donors) in an early data release.

The sample holds a few counts of this clone. The antigen is unknown. Study-level results: Three of the chains that were CMV-associated were confirmed in vitro to be specific for CMV antigens. Sequence variants that were highly shared formed a cluster that was likely a sequencing artifact. For TCR beta chains, V- and J-gene trimming was later linked to a missense DCLRE1C variant.

With 60 Vbeta and 13 Jbeta primers, the PCR was carried out. The data were produced by immunoSEQ multiplex PCR, yet TCRdb's version contains in-frame clones alone and is incomplete. The repertoire has approximately 130,000 clones, around three quarters of them found once; the top ten carry around 5.8%. The CDR3 is 17 amino acids. The V and J ends lost 5 bases and 0 bases respectively, with 19 bases between them. Germline loops: CDR1 SEHNR, CDR2 FQNEAQ (reference sequence). V and J are TRBV7-9 and TRBJ1-1, with a possible D match to TRBD1 (6 bases). The sample was PBMCs. The TCR was taken from a man aged 18 to 29 in good health and CMV-seropositive. CDR3 nucleotides: TGTGCCAGCAGCCCAAATATTAGACAGGCATTGAACACTGAAGCTTTCTTT. Translating gives CASSPNIRQALNTEAFF.